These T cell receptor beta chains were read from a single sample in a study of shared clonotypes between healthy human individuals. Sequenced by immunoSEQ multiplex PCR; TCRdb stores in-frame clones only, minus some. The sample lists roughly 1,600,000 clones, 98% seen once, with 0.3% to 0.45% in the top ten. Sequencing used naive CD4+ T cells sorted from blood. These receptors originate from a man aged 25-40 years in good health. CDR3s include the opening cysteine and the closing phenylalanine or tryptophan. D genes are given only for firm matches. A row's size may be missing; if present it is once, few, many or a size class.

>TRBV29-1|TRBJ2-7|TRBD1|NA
CSSRDSQYEQYF
TGCAGCAGCCGGGACAGCCAATACGAGCAGTACTTC
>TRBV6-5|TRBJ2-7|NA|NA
CASSSQDHHSYEQYF
TGTGCCAGCAGTTCCCAGGACCATCACTCCTACGAGCAGTACTTC
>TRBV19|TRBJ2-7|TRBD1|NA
CASSNNPGQGSNEQYF
TGTGCCAGTAGTAATAACCCGGGACAGGGGTCGAACGAGCAGTACTTC
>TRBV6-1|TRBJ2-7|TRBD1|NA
CASSETGLGEQYF
TGTGCCAGCAGTGAGACAGGGTTGGGGGAGCAGTACTTC
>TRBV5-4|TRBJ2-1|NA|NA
CASSFQDNEQFF
TGTGCCAGCAGCTTTCAGGACAATGAGCAGTTCTTC
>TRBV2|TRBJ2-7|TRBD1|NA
CASAGDRGSYEQYF
TGTGCCAGTGCGGGTGACAGGGGTTCCTACGAGCAGTACTTC
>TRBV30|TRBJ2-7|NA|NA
CAYATRAGERYEQYF
TGTGCCTATGCAACTCGGGCAGGGGAGAGGTACGAGCAGTACTTC
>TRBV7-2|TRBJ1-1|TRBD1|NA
CASSPSRTGGNTEAFF
TGTGCCAGCAGCCCCTCCCGGACAGGGGGGAACACTGAAGCTTTCTTT
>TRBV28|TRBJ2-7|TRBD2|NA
CASSRTVAGSYEQYF
TGTGCCAGCAGCAGGACAGTAGCGGGATCTTACGAGCAGTACTTC
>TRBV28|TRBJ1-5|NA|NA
CASGVQRGQPQHF
TGTGCCAGCGGAGTTCAGCGGGGTCAGCCCCAGCATTTT
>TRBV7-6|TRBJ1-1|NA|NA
CASSLANQKARPNTEAFF
TGTGCCAGCAGCTTAGCGAACCAAAAGGCGAGACCGAACACTGAAGCTTTCTTT
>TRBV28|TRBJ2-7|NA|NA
CASSPSDSGKSYEQYF
TGTGCCAGCAGTCCCTCGGATAGCGGAAAATCCTACGAGCAGTACTTC
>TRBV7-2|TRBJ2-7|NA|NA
CASSSHRYEQYF
TGTGCCAGCAGCTCCCATCGTTACGAGCAGTACTTC
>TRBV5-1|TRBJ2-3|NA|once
CASSYGGGVGTDTQYF
TGCGCCAGCAGCTACGGTGGTGGTGTGGGGACAGATACGCAGTATTTT
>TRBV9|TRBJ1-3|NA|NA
CASSVDPGLSGNTIYF
TGTGCCAGCAGCGTAGATCCAGGCCTATCTGGAAACACCATATATTTT
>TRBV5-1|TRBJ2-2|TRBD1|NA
CASSLVGQGNTGELFF
TGCGCCAGCAGCTTAGTTGGACAGGGGAACACCGGGGAGCTGTTTTTT
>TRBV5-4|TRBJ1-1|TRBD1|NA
CASSSRQGMNTEAFF
TGTGCCAGCAGCTCCAGACAGGGGATGAACACTGAAGCTTTCTTT
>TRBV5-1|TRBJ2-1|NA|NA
CASSSRIGEDFPSSYNEQFF
TGCGCCAGCAGCTCAAGGATTGGGGAGGACTTTCCGAGCTCCTACAATGAGCAGTTCTTC
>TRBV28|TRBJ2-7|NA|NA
CASRNAGVGYEQYF
TGTGCCAGCAGAAACGCAGGGGTGGGCTACGAGCAGTACTTC
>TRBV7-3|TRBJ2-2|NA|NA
CASSPLVTGELFF
TGTGCCAGCAGCCCCCTGGTCACCGGGGAGCTGTTTTTT
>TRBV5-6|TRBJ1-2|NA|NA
CASSLGEGSYGYTF
TGTGCCAGCAGCTTGGGTGAGGGAAGCTATGGCTACACCTTC
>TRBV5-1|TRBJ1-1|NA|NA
CASSFVGTAEAFF
TGCGCCAGCAGCTTCGTCGGGACCGCTGAAGCTTTCTTT
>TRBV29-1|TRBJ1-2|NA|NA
CSVSLSTGYTF
TGCAGCGTTAGTCTCAGTACAGGCTACACCTTC
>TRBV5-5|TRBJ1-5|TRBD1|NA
CASSPAIDRAAQPQHF
TGTGCCAGCAGCCCGGCCATCGACAGGGCCGCTCAGCCCCAGCATTTT
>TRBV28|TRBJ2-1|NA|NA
CASSPPGNEQFF
TGTGCCAGCAGCCCCCCCGGGAATGAGCAGTTCTTC
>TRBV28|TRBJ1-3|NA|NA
CASSSWDSTIYF
TGTGCCAGCAGTTCCTGGGATTCTACCATATATTTT
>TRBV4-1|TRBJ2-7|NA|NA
CASSQEGRGEGDEQYF
TGCGCCAGCAGCCAAGAAGGGCGGGGAGAAGGGGACGAGCAGTACTTC
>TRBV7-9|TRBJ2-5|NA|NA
CASSPSSLETQYF
TGTGCCAGCAGCCCCTCGAGTTTAGAGACCCAGTACTTC
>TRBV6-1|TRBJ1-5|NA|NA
CASTTSDRSQPQHF
TGTGCCAGCACCACCTCCGACAGGAGCCAGCCCCAGCATTTT
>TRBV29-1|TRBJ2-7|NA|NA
CSVARTPTYEQYF
TGCAGCGTTGCCCGGACACCAACCTACGAGCAGTACTTC
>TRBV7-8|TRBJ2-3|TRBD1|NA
CASSSITGAADTQYF
TGTGCCAGCAGCTCGATTACAGGGGCCGCAGATACGCAGTATTTT
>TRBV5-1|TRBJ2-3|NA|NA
CASRPRGSTDTQYF
TGCGCCAGCAGGCCTCGTGGTAGCACAGATACGCAGTATTTT
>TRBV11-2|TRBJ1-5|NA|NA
CASSLGSQPQHF
TGTGCCAGCAGCTTAGGGAGTCAGCCCCAGCATTTT
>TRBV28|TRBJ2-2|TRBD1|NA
CAGTGGTGELFF
TGTGCCGGAACAGGGGGCACCGGGGAGCTGTTTTTT
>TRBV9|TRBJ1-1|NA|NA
CASSAGLNTEAFF
TGTGCCAGCAGCGCAGGGTTGAACACTGAAGCTTTCTTT